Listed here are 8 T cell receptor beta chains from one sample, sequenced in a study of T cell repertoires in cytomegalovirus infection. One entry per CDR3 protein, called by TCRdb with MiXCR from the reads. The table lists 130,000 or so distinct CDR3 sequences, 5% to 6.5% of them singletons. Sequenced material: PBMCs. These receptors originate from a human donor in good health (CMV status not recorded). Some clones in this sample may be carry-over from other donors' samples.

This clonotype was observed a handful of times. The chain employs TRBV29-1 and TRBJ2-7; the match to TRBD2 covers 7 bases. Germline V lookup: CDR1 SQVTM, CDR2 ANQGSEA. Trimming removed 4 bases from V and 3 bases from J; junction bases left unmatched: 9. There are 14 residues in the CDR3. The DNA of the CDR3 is TGCAGCGTTGGAGGAGCTGGGGGGGGCTACGAGCAGTACTTC. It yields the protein CSVGGAGGGYEQYF.

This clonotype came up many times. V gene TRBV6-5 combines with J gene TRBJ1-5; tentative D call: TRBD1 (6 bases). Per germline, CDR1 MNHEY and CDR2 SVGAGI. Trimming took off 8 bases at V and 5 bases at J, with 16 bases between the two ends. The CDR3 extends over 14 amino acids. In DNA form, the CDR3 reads TGTGCCAGCCGCGAGGGGGGAAGACATCAGCCCCAGCATTTT. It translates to CASREGGRHQPQHF.

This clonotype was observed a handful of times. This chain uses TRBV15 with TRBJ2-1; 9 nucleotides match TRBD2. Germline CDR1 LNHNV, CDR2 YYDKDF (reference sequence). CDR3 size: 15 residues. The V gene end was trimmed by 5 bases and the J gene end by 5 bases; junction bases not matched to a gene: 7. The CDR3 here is CATSVGGGVHNEQFF. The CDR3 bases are TGTGCCACCAGCGTGGGCGGGGGGGTCCACAATGAGCAGTTCTTC.

The CDR3 here is CASSLRLASHTGELFF. The CDR3 bases are TGCGCCAGCAGCTTGCGGCTAGCGTCTCACACCGGGGAGCTGTTTTTT. The J gene is TRBJ2-2, the V gene TRBV5-1; the D gene is possibly TRBD2 (6 bases). The germline V gene has CDR1 SGHRS and CDR2 YFSETQ. V was trimmed by 1 base and J by 3 bases, leaving 13 bases between them. The CDR3 totals 16 residues. The entire variable domain, with the rest obtained from reference TRBV5-1 and TRBJ2-2, is as follows: KAGVTQTPRYLIKTRGQQVTLSCSPISGHRSVSWYQQTPGQGLQFLFEYFSETQRNKGNFPGRFSGRQFSNSRSEMNVSTLELGDSALYLCASSLRLASHTGELFFGEGSRLTVL.

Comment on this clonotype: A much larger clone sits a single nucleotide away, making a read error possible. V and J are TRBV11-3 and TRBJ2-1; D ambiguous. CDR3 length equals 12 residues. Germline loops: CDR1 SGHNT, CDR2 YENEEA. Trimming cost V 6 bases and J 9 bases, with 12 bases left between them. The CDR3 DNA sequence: TGTGCCAGCAGATTCCGAGGCAGTGAGCAGTTCTTC. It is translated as CASRFRGSEQFF.

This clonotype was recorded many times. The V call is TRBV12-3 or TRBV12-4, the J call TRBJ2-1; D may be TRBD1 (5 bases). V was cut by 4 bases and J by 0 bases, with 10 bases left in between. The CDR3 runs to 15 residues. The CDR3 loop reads CASSWTQSSYNEQFF. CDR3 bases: TGTGCCAGCAGTTGGACACAGAGCTCCTACAATGAGCAGTTCTTC.

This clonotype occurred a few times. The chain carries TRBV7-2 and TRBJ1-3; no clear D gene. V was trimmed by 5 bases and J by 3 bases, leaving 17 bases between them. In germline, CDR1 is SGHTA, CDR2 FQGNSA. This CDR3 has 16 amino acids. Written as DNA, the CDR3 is TGTGCCAGCAGCCTCCATGCCGGAGGTAATGGAAACACCATATATTTT. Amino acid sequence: CASSLHAGGNGNTIYF.

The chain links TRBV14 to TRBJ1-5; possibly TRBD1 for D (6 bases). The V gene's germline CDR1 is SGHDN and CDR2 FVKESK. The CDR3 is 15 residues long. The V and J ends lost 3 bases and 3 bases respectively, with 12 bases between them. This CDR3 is CASSHVGQTNQPQHF. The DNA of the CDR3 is TGTGCCAGCAGCCACGTCGGACAGACCAATCAGCCCCAGCATTTT.